This is a list of T cell receptor beta chains from one sample in a study of blood T cell repertoires in COVID-19. Assay: immunoSEQ multiplex PCR; the TCRdb copy retains only in-frame clones and omits some. The sample has 290,000 or so clones; around 90% are singletons. Sequenced: PBMCs or T cells enriched from blood (not recorded which). These receptors all come from a woman in her 30s who had recovered from COVID-19. Each CDR3 is given with its conserved first and last residue. A D gene is named only where the DNA matches it firmly. Clone size is shown for a subset of rows, as once, few, many or a class of expanded clone.

D	V	size	J	DNA	CDR3
.	TRBV6-2/TRBV6-3	.	TRBJ1-1	TGTGCCAGCAGTTTCCTCGGGGGCACTGAAGCTTTCTTT	CASSFLGGTEAFF
TRBD2	TRBV11-1	.	TRBJ2-7	TGTGCCAGCAGCCCGCCCAGACTAGCGGGATACGAGCAGTACTTC	CASSPPRLAGYEQYF
TRBD1	TRBV30	.	TRBJ2-3	TGTGCCTGGGGGACAGGGGGAACAGATACGCAGTATTTT	CAWGTGGTDTQYF
.	TRBV30	.	TRBJ2-1	TGTGCCTGGAGAACAGGGTACCCCTACAATGAGCAGTTCTTC	CAWRTGYPYNEQFF
TRBD1	TRBV4-1	.	TRBJ2-3	TGCGCCAGCAGCCAAGTAGACAGGGGCAAAGATACGCAGTATTTT	CASSQVDRGKDTQYF
TRBD1	TRBV30	.	TRBJ1-6	TGTGCCTGGAGCCGAAGGGCAGGGGGCAATTCACCCCTCCACTTT	CAWSRRAGGNSPLHF
TRBD2	TRBV6-4	.	TRBJ2-3	TGTGCCAGCAGTAAAGAGGGGACTAGCGGCACAGATACGCAGTATTTT	CASSKEGTSGTDTQYF
TRBD1	TRBV7-3	.	TRBJ1-2	TGTGCCAGCAGCTCGGGACAGGGGGCGGGTGGCTACACCTTC	CASSSGQGAGGYTF
TRBD1	TRBV3-1/TRBV3-2	.	TRBJ2-3	TGTGCCAGCAGCCCTACGGACAGGGGGCTATTCACAGATACGCAGTATTTT	CASSPTDRGLFTDTQYF
TRBD1	TRBV18	.	TRBJ1-5	TGTGCCAGCTCATCTGGACAGGGGGCGAATCAGCCCCAGCATTTT	CASSSGQGANQPQHF
.	TRBV5-1	.	TRBJ2-5	TGCGCCAGCAATTTTGGGGCAGGTGGGGTGGAGACCCAGTACTTC	CASNFGAGGVETQYF
.	TRBV20-1	.	TRBJ1-1	TGCAGTGCTCCCTTGAACACTGAAGCTTTCTTT	CSAPLNTEAFF
TRBD2	TRBV5-1	.	TRBJ2-7	TGCGCCAGCAGCTCATTTAGCGGGAGTTACGAGCAGTACTTC	CASSSFSGSYEQYF
.	TRBV11-2	few	TRBJ2-7	TGTGCCAGCAGCTTAGATCTCGGGAGTGGCTACGAGCAGTACTTC	CASSLDLGSGYEQYF
.	TRBV21-1	.	TRBJ1-1	TGTGCCAGCAGCAAAGGTAGGGGTTCGAACACTGAAGCTTTCTTT	CASSKGRGSNTEAFF
.	TRBV18	.	TRBJ2-7	TGTGCCAGCTCACCAAGGCGGGTCCTCTTCGAGCAGTACTTC	CASSPRRVLFEQYF
TRBD2	TRBV19	.	TRBJ2-3	TGTGCCAGTAGTTCCCTAGCGGGAGAGGGAACAGATACGCAGTATTTT	CASSSLAGEGTDTQYF
.	TRBV19	.	TRBJ2-7	TGTGCCAGTAGTGTGGACTATCTCTCCGAGCAGTACTTC	CASSVDYLSEQYF
.	TRBV9	.	TRBJ1-5	TGTGCCAGCAGCGTATCAGGGTCCCTTAATCAGCCCCAGCATTTT	CASSVSGSLNQPQHF
TRBD2	TRBV19	.	TRBJ2-2	TGTGCCAGTGGACTAGCGGGGAACACCGGGGAGCTGTTTTTT	CASGLAGNTGELFF
.	TRBV7-3	.	TRBJ2-3	TGTGCCAGCAGCACCCGCGGGGCAGATACGCAGTATTTT	CASSTRGADTQYF
.	TRBV29-1	.	TRBJ1-4	TGCAGCGTCCTCATCGGACTTCGGTCTAATGAAAAACTGTTTTTT	CSVLIGLRSNEKLFF
.	TRBV27	.	TRBJ2-5	TGTGCCAGCAGTTTATCGGGTCCGGAGGAGACCCAGTACTTC	CASSLSGPEETQYF
TRBD2	TRBV27	once	TRBJ2-1	TGTGCCAGCAGTTTATTTTTTTCGGTGGATGTGGCGGGAGGGGGTCGAAATGAGCAGTTCTTC	CASSLFFSVDVAGGGRNEQFF
.	TRBV7-9	few	TRBJ2-2	TGTGCCAGCAGCTTAGACAGGGACGATTGGAACACCGGGGAGCTGTTTTTT	CASSLDRDDWNTGELFF
.	TRBV9	once	TRBJ2-5	TGTGCCAGCAGCATGACAGCCCAGGAGACCCAGTACTTC	CASSMTAQETQYF
.	TRBV27	once	TRBJ2-7	TGTGCCAGCAGTTTAACAGGGTCCTACGAGCAGTACTTC	CASSLTGSYEQYF
.	TRBV10-1	.	TRBJ1-2	TGCGCCAGCAGTGCACGCCCAGGAGGTTTGGATGGCTACACCTTC	CASSARPGGLDGYTF
TRBD1	TRBV10-3	.	TRBJ2-6	TGTGCCATCACCCGGGACAGGGGCTCTGGGGCCAACGTCCTGACTTTC	CAITRDRGSGANVLTF
.	TRBV18	.	TRBJ2-5	TGTGCCAGCTCGTACTTATCGCAAGAGACCCAGTACTTC	CASSYLSQETQYF
.	TRBV18	.	TRBJ1-1	TGTGCCAGCTCACTAGACATTTATTTGAACACTGAAGCTTTCTTT	CASSLDIYLNTEAFF
TRBD2	TRBV11-3	.	TRBJ2-1	TGTGCCAGCAGCTTAGATGGCCTAGCGGGAGCACCTACGGAGCAGTTCTTC	CASSLDGLAGAPTEQFF
.	TRBV12-3/TRBV12-4	.	TRBJ1-5	TGTGCCAGCAGTTTCAAACAGTCCCAGCCCCAGCATTTT	CASSFKQSQPQHF
.	TRBV28	.	TRBJ2-1	TGTGCCAGTACAGGGCGTACCTACAATGAGCAGTTCTTC	CASTGRTYNEQFF
.	TRBV9	.	TRBJ1-2	TGTGCCAGCAGCCCAGGAGACAGCAATCATGGCTACACCTTC	CASSPGDSNHGYTF
.	TRBV28	.	TRBJ2-7	TGTGCCAGCACCTATAGCGGTTCCTACGAGCAGTACTTC	CASTYSGSYEQYF
.	TRBV20-1	.	TRBJ1-5	TGCAGTACAGGATTACAGCCCCAGCATTTT	CSTGLQPQHF
TRBD2	TRBV28	.	TRBJ2-7	TGTGCCAGCAGTTCGGTTGAAGCGGGAGGGCCTGGTTCCTACGAGCAGTACTTC	CASSSVEAGGPGSYEQYF
TRBD2	TRBV5-4	.	TRBJ2-3	TGTGCCAGCAGAGTAGCGGGAACAGATACGCAGTATTTT	CASRVAGTDTQYF
.	TRBV19	.	TRBJ2-1	TGTGCCAGTACGCCAGTAGCGGCTACCTACAATGAGCAGTTCTTC	CASTPVAATYNEQFF
.	TRBV28	.	TRBJ2-7	TGTGCCAGCAGCCGAGCGAGCTCCTACGAGCAGTACTTC	CASSRASSYEQYF
TRBD1	TRBV3-1/TRBV3-2	.	TRBJ2-1	TGTGCCAGCAGCCAACAGACAGGGGTCAATGAGCAGTTCTTC	CASSQQTGVNEQFF
TRBD1	TRBV7-2	once	TRBJ1-3	TGTGCCAGCAGCTCAACCTCGACAGGGACTGGAAACACCATATATTTT	CASSSTSTGTGNTIYF
.	TRBV21-1	.	TRBJ1-5	TGTGCCAGCAGTTCCGCAGGGGCGAGCAATCAGCCCCAGCATTTT	CASSSAGASNQPQHF
.	TRBV10-2	.	TRBJ2-1	TGCGCCAGCAGACTGGGTGGGAGTAGCGATGAGCAGTTCTTC	CASRLGGSSDEQFF
.	TRBV7-9	.	TRBJ2-2	TGTGCCAGCAGCCCAACTAGTATTCCTACGACCGGGGAGCTGTTTTTT	CASSPTSIPTTGELFF
TRBD2	TRBV11-1	.	TRBJ2-7	TGTGCCAGCAGCATTAGCGGGAGACTCTCCTACGAGCAGTACTTC	CASSISGRLSYEQYF
TRBD1	TRBV5-1	.	TRBJ2-6	TGCGCCAGCAGCTTGGGGCAGGGGGAAGCTGGGGCCAACGTCCTGACTTTC	CASSLGQGEAGANVLTF
.	TRBV6-5	.	TRBJ2-7	TGTGCCAGCAGCCGGACAGAGGCCTACGAGCAGTACTTC	CASSRTEAYEQYF
.	TRBV30	.	TRBJ1-1	TGTGCCTGGAGTTGGAACAGGGCGAACACTGAAGCTTTCTTT	CAWSWNRANTEAFF
TRBD2	TRBV7-9	.	TRBJ2-5	TGTGCCAGCAGCTTAGGCGCGTCTAGCGGGAGACAAGAGACCCAGTACTTC	CASSLGASSGRQETQYF
.	TRBV18	.	TRBJ1-6	TGTGCCAGCTCACCACAGACAGGTTCGGATTCACCCCTCCACTTT	CASSPQTGSDSPLHF
TRBD1	TRBV29-1	once	TRBJ1-3	TGCAGCGTTGCCTCAGGGGGTTCTGGAAACACCATATATTTT	CSVASGGSGNTIYF
TRBD1	TRBV5-1	.	TRBJ2-5	TGCGCCAGCAGCGGGGGACAGGAGAAAGAGACCCAGTACTTC	CASSGGQEKETQYF